The 22 T cell receptor beta chains given below trace back to one sample, sequenced in a study of cytomegalovirus exposure and HLA in healthy donors. The assay was immunoSEQ multiplex PCR, and TCRdb's table has in-frame clones only and misses some. The repertoire includes about 49,000 clones, roughly 92% of them detected once, and 1.4% sits in the top ten. Sequencing was done on a sample of PBMCs. Receptors originate from a young man in good health and CMV-seronegative.

In DNA form, the CDR3 reads TGTGCCACCAGCAGAGCGCGAGAGGAAGAGACCCAGTACTTC. Amino acids: CATSRAREEETQYF. The rearrangement links TRBV15 to TRBJ2-5; D not certain. Trimming took 1 base from V and 3 from J, leaving 9 bases between them. CDR3 length: 14 residues. Germline V lookup: CDR1 LNHNV, CDR2 YYDKDF (reference sequence).

The chain is built from TRBV11-2 and TRBJ2-3, with 12 bases identical to TRBD2. The junction had 9 bases not matched to a gene; V was cut back by 1 base and J by 1 base. Germline CDR1 and CDR2: SGHAT and FQNNGV. The CDR3 contains 19 residues. The CDR3 protein is CASSLGRLAGVPGTDTQYF. CDR3 nucleotide sequence: TGTGCCAGCAGCTTAGGAAGACTAGCGGGAGTGCCGGGCACAGATACGCAGTATTTT.

The J gene is TRBJ2-7, the V gene TRBV5-1; TRBD2 matches at 7 bases. V shed 5 bases and J 3 bases; nucleotides not matched to a gene: 5. The CDR3 has 13 amino acids. In germline, CDR1 is SGHRS, CDR2 YFSETQ. CDR3 residues: CASSQAGIYEQYF. DNA for the CDR3: TGCGCCAGCAGTCAAGCGGGGATCTACGAGCAGTACTTC.

This clone has just a few counts. V usage is TRBV19 and J usage is TRBJ1-1, with TRBD1 as a possible D gene (6 bases). CDR1 and CDR2 (germline): LNHDA, SQIVND (reference sequence). V lost 6 bases and J 5 bases, leaving 13 bases between the germline ends. This CDR3 is 13 amino acids long. CDR3 nucleotide sequence: TGTGCCAGTAGAAAACAGGGTGATACTGAAGCTTTCTTT. Its protein product is CASRKQGDTEAFF.

This chain links TRBV18 with TRBJ2-5; 10 bases match TRBD1. The length of the CDR3 is 15 residues. Germline trimming cut 3 bases from V and 5 bases from J; bases unmatched to any gene: 6. Germline V gene data show CDR1 as KGHSH and CDR2 as LQKENI. In DNA form, the CDR3 reads TGTGCCAGCTCACCGTCGGACAGGGGGAGTGAGACCCAGTACTTC. Protein: CASSPSDRGSETQYF.

This rearrangement joins TRBV30 to TRBJ2-7, with D perhaps matching TRBD1 (6 bases). Germline V gene lookup returns CDR1 GTSNPN and CDR2 SVGIG (reference sequence). This CDR3 comprises 13 residues. Trimming stripped 2 bases from V and 5 bases from J, with 13 bases between. CDR3 residues: CAWSINRDNEQYF. The CDR3 DNA is TGTGCCTGGAGTATAAACAGGGACAACGAGCAGTACTTC. The variable domain in full, with the rest retrieved from reference TRBV30 and TRBJ2-7, is SQTIHQWPATLVQPVGSPLSLECTVEGTSNPNLYWYRQAAGRGLQLLFYSVGIGQISSEVPQNLSASRPQDRQFILSSKKLLLSDSGFYLCAWSINRDNEQYFGPGTRLTVT.

The gene calls are TRBV29-1 and TRBJ2-3, with 9 bases matching TRBD2. CDR1 and CDR2 from the germline V gene are SQVTM and ANQGSEA. The ends lost 0 bases at V and 3 bases at J; junction bases unmatched: 10. CDR3 length: 17 residues. CDR3 in amino acids: CSVEEASSGIITDTQYF. The CDR3 bases are TGCAGCGTTGAAGAGGCGTCTAGCGGGATAATTACAGATACGCAGTATTTT.

The rearrangement links TRBV7-8 to TRBJ2-2; TRBD2 matches at 8 bases. V was clipped by 6 bases and J by 0 bases; unmatched bases: 6. The CDR3 covers 16 residues. Per germline, CDR1 SGHVS and CDR2 FQNEAQ. The CDR3 DNA follows: TGTGCCAGCAGTTTACTAGCGGTCACGAACACCGGGGAGCTGTTTTTT. Residues: CASSLLAVTNTGELFF. Together with reference TRBV7-8 and TRBJ2-2, the CDR3 gives the full variable domain: GAGVSQSPRYKVAKRGQDVALRCDPISGHVSLFWYQQALGQGPEFLTYFQNEAQLDKSGLPSDRFFAERPEGSVSTLKIQRTQQEDSAVYLCASSLLAVTNTGELFFGEGSRLTVL.

The chain employs TRBV28 and TRBJ2-1; no definite D call. The V end lost 5 bases, the J end lost 9 bases, and 17 bases lay between the germline ends. The CDR3 loop spans 14 amino acids. Germline values: CDR1 MDHEN, CDR2 SYDVKM. The CDR3 coding sequence is TGTGCCAGCAGTCCTCCCAGGCGCTATAGTGAGCAGTTCTTC. The encoded protein is CASSPPRRYSEQFF.

The chain combines TRBV12-5 with TRBJ2-3; D unclear. Per the germline V gene, CDR1 is LGHNT and CDR2 is FRNRAP. V lost 9 bases to trimming and J lost 4 bases, with 8 bases between them. CDR3 size: 11 residues. The CDR3 nucleotides read TGTGCTAGAAGAGAGCCAGATACGCAGTATTTT. Its translation is CARREPDTQYF.

This clone has only a few counts. The chain joins TRBV7-7 to TRBJ2-3; possibly TRBD2 for D (5 bases). In germline, CDR1 is SSHAT, CDR2 FNYEAQ (reference sequence). CDR3 length: 13 amino acids. Between the trimmed V and J ends, which lost 4 bases and 4 bases, there was a span of 9 bases. CDR3 coding DNA: TGTGCCAGCAGCTCGAGGCGGGCAGATACGCAGTATTTT. Amino acids: CASSSRRADTQYF.

This clone was picked up one time. The chain has TRBV7-2 and TRBJ2-5; tentatively, D is TRBD1 (7 bases). V lost 3 bases and J 4 bases, leaving 15 bases between the germline ends. In germline, CDR1 is SGHTA, CDR2 FQGNSA. The CDR3 spans 15 residues. CDR3 sequence reads: CASSFQGGVSETQYF. CDR3 DNA sequence: TGTGCCAGCAGCTTTCAGGGGGGAGTCTCAGAGACCCAGTACTTC.

The gene calls are TRBV11-3 and TRBJ1-2; a possible D gene is TRBD1 (5 bases). The CDR3 contains 19 residues. CDR1 and CDR2 (germline): SGHNT, YENEEA. V was clipped by 5 bases and J by 6 bases, with 31 bases between them. The CDR3 DNA is TGTGCCAGCAGCCCCCCGCTTTATGGCGGGACCCCGCTAAACCATGGCTACACCTTC. This encodes CASSPPLYGGTPLNHGYTF.

The chain couples TRBV13 to TRBJ2-5; 9 positions agree with TRBD2. CDR1 and CDR2 from the germline V gene are PRHDT and FYEKMQ (reference sequence). This CDR3 contains 16 residues. With 3 bases clipped from V and 7 bases from J, the junction kept 12 bases outside the gene matches. The CDR3: CASSFKREALGGTQYF. CDR3 nucleotide sequence: TGTGCCAGCAGCTTCAAGCGGGAGGCGCTCGGTGGGACCCAGTACTTC.

The CDR3 loop reads CASSGSAYNEQFF. The DNA for the CDR3 is TGTGCCAGCAGTGGTAGCGCCTACAATGAGCAGTTCTTC. The chain recombines TRBV6-5 with TRBJ2-1, with a possible D match to TRBD2 (5 bases). Germline assignment: CDR1 MNHEY and CDR2 SVGAGI. The CDR3 totals 13 residues. V shed 5 bases and J shed 2 bases, with 7 bases lying between them.

J is TRBJ2-2 and V is TRBV13, with 10 bases identical to TRBD1. Germline CDR1 reads PRHDT; CDR2 reads FYEKMQ (reference sequence). The CDR3 loop spans 15 amino acids. V shed 5 bases, J shed 5 bases, and the junction held 5 bases outside the gene matches. The CDR3 loop reads CASSPGQGRTGELFF. CDR3 in DNA: TGTGCCAGCAGCCCGGGACAGGGGAGGACCGGGGAGCTGTTTTTT.

A single count supports this clone. The V gene is TRBV28, the J gene TRBJ2-1; D perhaps matches TRBD1 (6 bases). There are 14 residues in the CDR3. V was pared by 6 bases and J by 4 bases, with 13 bases between. Germline CDR1 MDHEN, CDR2 SYDVKM. CDR3 DNA: TGTGCCAGCAGGTCGGGACAAGAGTACAATGAGCAGTTCTTC. Encoded protein: CASRSGQEYNEQFF. The full variable domain, in which reference TRBV28 and TRBJ2-1 provide the parts outside the CDR3, is DVKVTQSSRYLVKRTGEKVFLECVQDMDHENMFWYRQDPGLGLRLIYFSYDVKMKEKGDIPEGYSVSREKKERFSLILESASTNQTSMYLCASRSGQEYNEQFFGPGTRLTVL.

This clone was detected only once. V and J are TRBV19 and TRBJ2-1, with 9 bases lining up with TRBD2. The junction had 8 bases not matched to a gene; V was cut back by 3 bases and J by 5 bases. The CDR3 is 16 amino acids. Germline CDR1 and CDR2: LNHDA and SQIVND (reference sequence). The CDR3 sequence: CASSMRRLAGNNEQFF. Written as DNA, the CDR3 is TGTGCCAGTAGTATGCGTCGGCTAGCGGGGAACAATGAGCAGTTCTTC.

The chain links TRBV18 to TRBJ1-1, with 7 bases lining up with TRBD1. The germline CDR1 and CDR2 sequences are KGHSH and LQKENI. V lost 4 bases to trimming and J lost 2 bases; unmatched junction nucleotides: 13. The CDR3 has 17 residues. CDR3 loop: CASSLSAGTARNTEAFF. The CDR3 DNA sequence: TGTGCCAGCTCACTCTCTGCTGGGACAGCCCGCAACACTGAAGCTTTCTTT.

The chain has TRBV28 and TRBJ1-4; TRBD1 might be the D (6 bases). The CDR3 extends over 16 amino acids. Germline-derived CDR1 and CDR2 are MDHEN and SYDVKM. The V end lost 5 bases, the J end lost 6 bases, and 19 bases lay between the germline ends. CDR3 nucleotide sequence: TGTGCCAGCAGTCCCTCCCGACAGGATGGGGATGAAAAACTGTTTTTT. This sequence encodes CASSPSRQDGDEKLFF. Full variable domain (remainder filled in from reference TRBV28 and TRBJ1-4): DVKVTQSSRYLVKRTGEKVFLECVQDMDHENMFWYRQDPGLGLRLIYFSYDVKMKEKGDIPEGYSVSREKKERFSLILESASTNQTSMYLCASSPSRQDGDEKLFFGSGTQLSVL.

The V and J genes are TRBV28 and TRBJ1-1, with D possibly matching TRBD1 (6 bases). There are 16 residues in the CDR3. V was pared by 3 bases and J by 2 bases, with 16 bases between. Looked up from germline, CDR1 is MDHEN and CDR2 is SYDVKM. The DNA of the CDR3 is TGTGCCAGCAGTTTCCCCTCTGGGGGCCTAAACACTGAAGCTTTCTTT. Protein: CASSFPSGGLNTEAFF.

The rearrangement joins TRBV6-6 to TRBJ2-2, with D perhaps TRBD1 (6 bases). This CDR3 spans 16 amino acids. V shed 2 bases and J shed 1 base, with 11 bases lying between them. CDR1 is MNHNY and CDR2 is SVGAGI in the germline V gene (reference sequence). In DNA, the CDR3 is TGTGCCAGCAGTTACCTCGGACAGAAGAACACCGGGGAGCTGTTTTTT. This encodes CASSYLGQKNTGELFF.